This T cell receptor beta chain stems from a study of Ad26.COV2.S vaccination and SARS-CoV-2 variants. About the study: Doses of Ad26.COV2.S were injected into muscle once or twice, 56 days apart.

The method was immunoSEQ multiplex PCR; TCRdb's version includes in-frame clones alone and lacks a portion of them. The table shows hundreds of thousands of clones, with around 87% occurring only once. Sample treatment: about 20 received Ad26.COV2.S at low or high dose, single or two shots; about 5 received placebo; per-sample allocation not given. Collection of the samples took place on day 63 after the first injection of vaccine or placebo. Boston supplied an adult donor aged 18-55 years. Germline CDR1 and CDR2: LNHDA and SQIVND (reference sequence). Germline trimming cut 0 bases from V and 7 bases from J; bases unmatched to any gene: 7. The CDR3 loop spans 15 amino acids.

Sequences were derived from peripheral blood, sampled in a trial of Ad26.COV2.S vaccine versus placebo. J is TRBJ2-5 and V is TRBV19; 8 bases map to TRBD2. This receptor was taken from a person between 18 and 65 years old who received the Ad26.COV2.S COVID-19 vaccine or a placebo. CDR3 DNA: TGTGCCAGTAGTATAGAAGCGGGGGTCCCCGTGACCCAGTACTTC. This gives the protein CASSIEAGVPVTQYF. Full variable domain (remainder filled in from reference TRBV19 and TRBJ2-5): DGGITQSPKYLFRKEGQNVTLSCEQNLNHDAMYWYRQDPGQGLRLIYYSQIVNDFQKGDIAEGYSVSREKKESFPLTVTSAQKNPTAFYLCASSIEAGVPVTQYFGPGTRLLVL.